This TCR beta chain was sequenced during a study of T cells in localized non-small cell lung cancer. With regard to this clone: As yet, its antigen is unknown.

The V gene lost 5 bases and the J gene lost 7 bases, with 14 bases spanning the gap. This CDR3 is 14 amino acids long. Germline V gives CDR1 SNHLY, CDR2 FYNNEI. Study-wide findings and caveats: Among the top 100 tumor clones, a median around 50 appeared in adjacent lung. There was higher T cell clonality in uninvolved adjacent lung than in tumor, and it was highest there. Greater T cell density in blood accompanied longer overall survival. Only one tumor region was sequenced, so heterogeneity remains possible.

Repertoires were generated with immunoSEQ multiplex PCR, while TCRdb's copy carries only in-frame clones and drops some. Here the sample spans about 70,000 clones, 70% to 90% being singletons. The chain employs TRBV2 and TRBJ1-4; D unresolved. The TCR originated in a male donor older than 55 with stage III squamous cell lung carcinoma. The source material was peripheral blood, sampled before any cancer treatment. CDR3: CASSSTQVSEKLFF. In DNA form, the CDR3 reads TGTGCCAGCAGTTCTACCCAGGTTTCTGAAAAACTGTTTTTT.